This T cell receptor beta chain was sequenced for a study of shared clonotypes between healthy human individuals. The germline CDR1 and CDR2 sequences are SGHDT and YYEEEE. The CDR3 spans 16 residues. Clones were sequenced by immunoSEQ multiplex PCR, and TCRdb holds only the in-frame ones, with some missing. The sample has some 1.5 million clones; approximately 98% are singletons. The clonotype originates from a young man in good health. The chain joins TRBV5-6 to TRBJ2-3; weak D call: TRBD2 (7 bases). The sample comprised naive CD4+ T cells sorted from blood. Subset given: CD45RA+ positively selected. CDR3 region: CATKGGPKGPTDTQYF. CDR3 nucleotides: TGTGCGACCAAGGGGGGGCCGAAGGGGCCCACAGATACGCAGTATTTT.